This TCR beta chain is from a study of blood T cell repertoires in COVID-19. Study information: COVID-19 samples collected from the United States, Italy and Spain covered acute and convalescent phases.

This CDR3 spans 14 amino acids. The V segment lost 6 bases and the J segment 9 bases; nucleotides outside the gene matches: 14. Germline V gives CDR1 PRHDT, CDR2 FYEKMQ (reference sequence). The protocol was immunoSEQ multiplex PCR, while the TCRdb copy is restricted to in-frame clones and leaves out a portion. Among 200,000 to 250,000 clones listed, 80% were seen once. The origin of this receptor is a human donor in a cohort sampled during active COVID-19. This chain uses TRBV13 with TRBJ2-7; 7 bases are shared with TRBD1. Sequencing was carried out using peripheral blood. The CDR3 loop reads CASRTQGVSPGQYF. In DNA, the CDR3 is TGTGCCAGCAGAACCCAGGGGGTTTCTCCTGGGCAGTACTTC.